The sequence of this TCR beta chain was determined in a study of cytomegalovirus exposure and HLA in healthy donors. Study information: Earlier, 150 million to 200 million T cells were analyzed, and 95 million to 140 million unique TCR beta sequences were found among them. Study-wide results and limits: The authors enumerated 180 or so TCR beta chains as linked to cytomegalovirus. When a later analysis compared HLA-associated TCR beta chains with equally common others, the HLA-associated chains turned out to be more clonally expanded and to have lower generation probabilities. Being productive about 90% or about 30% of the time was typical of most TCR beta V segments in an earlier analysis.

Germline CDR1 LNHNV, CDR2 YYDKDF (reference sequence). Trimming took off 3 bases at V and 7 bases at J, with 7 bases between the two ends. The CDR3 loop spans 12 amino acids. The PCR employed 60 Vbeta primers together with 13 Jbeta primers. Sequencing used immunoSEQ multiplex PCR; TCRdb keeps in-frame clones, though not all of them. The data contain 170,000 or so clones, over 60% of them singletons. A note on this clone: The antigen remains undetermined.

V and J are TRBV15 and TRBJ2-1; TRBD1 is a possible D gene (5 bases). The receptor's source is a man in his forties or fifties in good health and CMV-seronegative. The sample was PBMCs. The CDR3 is CATSSQGNEQFF. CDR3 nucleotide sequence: TGTGCCACCAGCAGCCAGGGAAATGAGCAGTTCTTC. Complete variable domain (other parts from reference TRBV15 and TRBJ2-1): DAMVIQNPRYQVTQFGKPVTLSCSQTLNHNVMYWYQQKSSQAPKLLFHYYDKDFNNEADTPDNFQSRRPNTSFCFLDIRSPGLGDTAMYLCATSSQGNEQFFGPGTRLTVL.